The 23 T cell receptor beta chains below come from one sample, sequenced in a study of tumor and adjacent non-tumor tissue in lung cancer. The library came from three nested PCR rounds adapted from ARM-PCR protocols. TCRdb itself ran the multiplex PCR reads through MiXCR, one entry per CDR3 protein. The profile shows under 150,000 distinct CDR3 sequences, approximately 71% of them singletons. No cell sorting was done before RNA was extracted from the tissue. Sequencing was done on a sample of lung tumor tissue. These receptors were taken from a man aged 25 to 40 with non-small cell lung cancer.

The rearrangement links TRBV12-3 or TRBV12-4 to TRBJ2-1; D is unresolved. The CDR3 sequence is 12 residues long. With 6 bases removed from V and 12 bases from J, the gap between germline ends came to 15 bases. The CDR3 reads CASREYSEVQFF. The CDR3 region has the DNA TGTGCCAGCAGGGAGTACAGTGAAGTGCAGTTCTTC.

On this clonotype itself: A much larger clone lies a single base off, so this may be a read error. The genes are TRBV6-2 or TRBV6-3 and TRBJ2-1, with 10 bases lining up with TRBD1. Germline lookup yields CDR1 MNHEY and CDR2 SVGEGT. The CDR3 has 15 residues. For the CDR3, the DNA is TGTGCCAGGAGTTCCGGGACAGGGGCTCGGGATGAGCAGTTCTTC. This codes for CARSSGTGARDEQFF.

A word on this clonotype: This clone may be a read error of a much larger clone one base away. CDR3: CTSSLDSSGKNIQYF. DNA of the CDR3: TGTACCAGCAGTTTAGACAGCTCGGGCAAAAACATTCAGTACTTC. The V call is TRBV12-3 or TRBV12-4, the J call TRBJ2-4; weak D call: TRBD1 (5 bases). This CDR3 region has 15 residues.

CDR3 sequence: CASTDSPGTPNTEAFF. The CDR3 nucleotides read TGTGCCAGCACCGACTCCCCCGGAACACCGAACACTGAAGCTTTCTTT. The chain couples TRBV6-6 to TRBJ1-1, with D unclear. The CDR3 consists of 16 residues. The V end was cut by 7 bases, the J end by 1 base, with 19 bases between. CDR1 and CDR2 (germline): MNHNY, SVGAGI (reference sequence).

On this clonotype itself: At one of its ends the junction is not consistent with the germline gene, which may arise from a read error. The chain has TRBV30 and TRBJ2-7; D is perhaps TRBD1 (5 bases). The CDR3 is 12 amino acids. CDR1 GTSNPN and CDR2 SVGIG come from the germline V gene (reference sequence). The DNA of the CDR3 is TGTGCCTGCAGTGTTACAGGTTACGAGCAGTACTTC. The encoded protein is CACSVTGYEQYF.

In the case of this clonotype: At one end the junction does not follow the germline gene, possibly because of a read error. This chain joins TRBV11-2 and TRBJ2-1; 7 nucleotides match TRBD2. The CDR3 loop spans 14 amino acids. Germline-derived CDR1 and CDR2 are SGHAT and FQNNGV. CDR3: CTSRLGLADNEQFF. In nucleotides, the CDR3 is TGTACCAGTCGACTCGGGCTAGCGGACAATGAGCAGTTCTTC.

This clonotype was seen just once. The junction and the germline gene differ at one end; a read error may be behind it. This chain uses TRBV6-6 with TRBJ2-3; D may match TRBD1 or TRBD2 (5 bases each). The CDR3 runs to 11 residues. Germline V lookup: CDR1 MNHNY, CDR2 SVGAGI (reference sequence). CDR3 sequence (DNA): TGTGCCAGCCGGGGCACAGATACGGAGTGTTTT. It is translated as CASRGTDTECF.

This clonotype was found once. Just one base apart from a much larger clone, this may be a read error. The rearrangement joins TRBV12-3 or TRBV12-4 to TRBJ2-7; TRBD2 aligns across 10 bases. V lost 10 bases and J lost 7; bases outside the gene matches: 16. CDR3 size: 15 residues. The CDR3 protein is CANTLEVAGGLEQYF. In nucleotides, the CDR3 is TGTGCCAACACCCTTGAGGTAGCGGGAGGCCTGGAGCAGTACTTC.

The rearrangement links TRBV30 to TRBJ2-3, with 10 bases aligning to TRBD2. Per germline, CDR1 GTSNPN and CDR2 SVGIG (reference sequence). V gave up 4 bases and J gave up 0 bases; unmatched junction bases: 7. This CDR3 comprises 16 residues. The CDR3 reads CAWIPGLAASTDTQYF. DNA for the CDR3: TGTGCCTGGATACCCGGACTAGCGGCTAGCACAGATACGCAGTATTTT.

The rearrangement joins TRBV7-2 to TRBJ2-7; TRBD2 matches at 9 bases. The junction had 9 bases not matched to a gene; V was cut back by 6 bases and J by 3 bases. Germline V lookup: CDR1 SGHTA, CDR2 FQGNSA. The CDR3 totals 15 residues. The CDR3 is CASRLMGSGGYEQYF. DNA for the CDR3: TGTGCCAGCAGGCTCATGGGTAGCGGGGGCTACGAGCAGTACTTC.

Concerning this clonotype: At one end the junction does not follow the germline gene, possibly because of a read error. Written as DNA, the CDR3 is TGTGTCAGCAGCATCAGACCCCATAGCACAGATACGCAGTATTTT. Encoded protein: CVSSIRPHSTDTQYF. This sequence joins TRBV7-8 and TRBJ2-3, with unresolved D. Germline V lookup: CDR1 SGHVS, CDR2 FQNEAQ. The CDR3 loop spans 15 amino acids.

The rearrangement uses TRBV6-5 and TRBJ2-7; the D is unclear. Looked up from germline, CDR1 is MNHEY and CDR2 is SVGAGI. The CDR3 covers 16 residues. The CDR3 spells CVSSYGSSLSSYEQYF. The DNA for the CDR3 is TGTGTTAGCAGTTACGGCAGTAGCTTGAGCTCCTACGAGCAGTACTTC.

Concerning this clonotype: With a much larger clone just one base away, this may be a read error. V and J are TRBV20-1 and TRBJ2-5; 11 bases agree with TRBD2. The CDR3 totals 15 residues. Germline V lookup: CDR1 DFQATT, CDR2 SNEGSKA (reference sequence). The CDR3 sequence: CSARDGTSGQEIQYF. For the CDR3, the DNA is TGCAGTGCTAGGGATGGGACTAGCGGACAAGAGATCCAGTACTTC.

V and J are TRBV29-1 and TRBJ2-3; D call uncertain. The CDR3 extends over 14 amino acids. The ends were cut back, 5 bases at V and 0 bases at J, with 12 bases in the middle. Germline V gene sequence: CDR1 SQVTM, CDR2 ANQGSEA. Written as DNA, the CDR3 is TGCAGCGTTAAGATGCCTCCTAGCACAGATACGCAGTATTTT. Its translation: CSVKMPPSTDTQYF.

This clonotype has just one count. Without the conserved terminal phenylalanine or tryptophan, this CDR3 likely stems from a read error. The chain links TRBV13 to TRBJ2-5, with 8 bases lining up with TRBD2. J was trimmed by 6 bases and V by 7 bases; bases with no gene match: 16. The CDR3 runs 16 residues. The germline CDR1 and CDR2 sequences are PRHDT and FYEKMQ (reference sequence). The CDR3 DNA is TGTGCCAGCAACCCTACCGGGACTAGAGGGAGGAAGACCCAGTACTTA. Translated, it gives CASNPTGTRGRKTQYL.

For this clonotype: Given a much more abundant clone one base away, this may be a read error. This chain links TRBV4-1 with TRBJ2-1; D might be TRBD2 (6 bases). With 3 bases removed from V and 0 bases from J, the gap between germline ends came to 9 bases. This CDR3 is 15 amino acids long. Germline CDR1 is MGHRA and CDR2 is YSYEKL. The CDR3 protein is CASSQVGLSYNEQFF. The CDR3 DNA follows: TGCGCCAGCAGCCAGGTGGGACTCTCCTACAATGAGCAGTTCTTC.

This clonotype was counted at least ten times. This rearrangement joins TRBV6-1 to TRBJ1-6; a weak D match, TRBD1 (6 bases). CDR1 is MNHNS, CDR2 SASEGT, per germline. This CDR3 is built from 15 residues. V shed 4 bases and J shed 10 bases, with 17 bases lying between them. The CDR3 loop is CASSVLGGSGSPLHF. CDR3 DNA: TGTGCCAGCAGTGTACTAGGGGGAAGTGGATCACCCCTCCACTTT.

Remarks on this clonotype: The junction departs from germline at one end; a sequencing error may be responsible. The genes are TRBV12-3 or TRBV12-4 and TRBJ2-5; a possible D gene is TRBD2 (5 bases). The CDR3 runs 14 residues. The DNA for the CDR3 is TGTGCCTGCAGTCGGACTGAGTACCAAGAGACCCAGTACTTC. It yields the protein CACSRTEYQETQYF.

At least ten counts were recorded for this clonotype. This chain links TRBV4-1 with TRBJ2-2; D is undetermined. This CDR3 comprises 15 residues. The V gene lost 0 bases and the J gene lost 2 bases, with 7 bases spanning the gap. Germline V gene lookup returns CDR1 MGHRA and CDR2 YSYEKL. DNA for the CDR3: TGCGCCAGCAGCCAAGAGTGGACCAACACCGGGGAGCTGTTTTTT. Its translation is CASSQEWTNTGELFF.

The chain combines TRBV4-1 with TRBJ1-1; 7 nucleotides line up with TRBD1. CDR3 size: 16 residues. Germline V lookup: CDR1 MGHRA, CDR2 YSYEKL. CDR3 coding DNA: TGCGACAACAGTCAAGATATCTACAGGGGAGACACTGAAGCTTTCTTT. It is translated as CDNSQDIYRGDTEAFF.

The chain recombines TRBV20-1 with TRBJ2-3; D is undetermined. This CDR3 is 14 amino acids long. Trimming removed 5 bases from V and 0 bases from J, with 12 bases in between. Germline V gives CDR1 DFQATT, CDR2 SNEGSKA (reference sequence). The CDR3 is CSALPTISTDTQYF. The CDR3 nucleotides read TGCAGTGCTCTACCGACGATAAGCACAGATACGCAGTATTTT.

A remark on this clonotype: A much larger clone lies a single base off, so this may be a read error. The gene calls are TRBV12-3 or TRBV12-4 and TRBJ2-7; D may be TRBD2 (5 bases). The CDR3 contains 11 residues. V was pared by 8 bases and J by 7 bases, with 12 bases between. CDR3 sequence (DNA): TGTGCCAGCGGTTCCAGAGGGGAGCAGTACTTC. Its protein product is CASGSRGEQYF.

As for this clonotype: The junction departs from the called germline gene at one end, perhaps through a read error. CDR3 sequence (DNA): TGTGCCCTAACCTCGGACAGGGTCACTGAAGCTATCTTT. Translating it yields CALTSDRVTEAIF. The chain has TRBV30 and TRBJ1-1; 8 bases agree with TRBD1. The CDR3 spans 13 residues. CDR1 GTSNPN and CDR2 SVGIG come from the germline V gene (reference sequence).